The entry that follows covers one T cell receptor (beta chain) sequence. Its antigen is undetermined. The read ends 3 residues before the CDR3 terminus; that terminus is restored from the germline J gene. The sample comes from a study of T cell clonality in common variable immunodeficiency. The germline V and J ends were trimmed by 0 bases and 4 bases, with 10 bases remaining between them. Germline-derived CDR1 and CDR2 are GTSNPN and SVGIG (reference sequence). The CDR3 covers 14 residues. Whole-study findings and limits: Fewer TCRbeta clones were shared among CVID subjects than controls. In common variable immunodeficiency, TCR beta chains reportedly carried fewer deletions and N-nucleotide insertions.

Equal genomic DNA amounts from CVID and control samples were sequenced. Libraries were prepared by immunoSEQ multiplex PCR; TCRdb keeps only in-frame clonotypes and omits some of them. Singletons are absent from the sample, which has some 22,000 clones. The chain couples TRBV30 to TRBJ1-3, with D unresolved. Source material: peripheral blood mononuclear cells. This receptor was identified in a human donor with common variable immunodeficiency. The DNA read from the CDR3 is TGTGCCTGGAGTGTACGAACTCCGGGAAACACC. It translates to CAWSVRTPGNT. The complete CDR3 sequence is CAWSVRTPGNTIYF.